The 9 T cell receptor beta chains below were found in one sample sequenced in a study of blood T cell repertoires in COVID-19. The assay was immunoSEQ multiplex PCR, and TCRdb's table has in-frame clones only and misses some. Of some 250,000 clones in the sample, more than 65% were seen once. Sequenced sample: peripheral blood. The receptors were gathered from a woman in her late teens or twenties with acute or convalescent COVID-19.

A single count supports this clone. This chain connects TRBV28 to TRBJ2-1; TRBD2 matches 11 bases. V shed 7 bases, J shed 12 bases, and the junction held 11 bases outside the gene matches. The CDR3 runs 14 residues. CDR1 MDHEN and CDR2 SYDVKM come from the germline V gene. As DNA, the CDR3 is TGTGCCAGCACCGTGGGACTAGCGGACCACGGGCAGTTCTTC. It is translated as CASTVGLADHGQFF.

The V call is TRBV18, the J call TRBJ2-5; 9 nucleotides align to TRBD1. The J segment lost 3 bases and the V segment lost 6 bases, leaving 11 bases of the junction unmatched. CDR1 and CDR2 (germline): KGHSH, LQKENI. The CDR3 is 16 amino acids. The CDR3 loop reads CASSHRQGVGEETQYF. The CDR3 nucleotides are TGTGCCAGCTCGCATCGACAGGGGGTCGGTGAAGAGACCCAGTACTTC.

The chain has TRBV5-4 and TRBJ2-1, with D perhaps matching TRBD1 (6 bases). Germline lookup yields CDR1 SGHNT and CDR2 YYREEE (reference sequence). Between the trimmed V and J ends, which lost 5 bases and 0 bases, there was a span of 15 bases. The CDR3 loop spans 16 amino acids. CDR3 sequence (DNA): TGTGCCAGCAGGGGACCGGGACAAAGCTCCTACAATGAGCAGTTCTTC. This gives the protein CASRGPGQSSYNEQFF.

The chain employs TRBV19 and TRBJ2-7; 7 bases match TRBD1. Unmatched junction bases numbered 6, after V lost 7 bases and J lost 3 bases. The CDR3 length is 13 residues. Germline V gene lookup returns CDR1 LNHDA and CDR2 SQIVND (reference sequence). As DNA, the CDR3 is TGTGCCAGTAACGGGGACAGTAACTACGAGCAGTACTTC. Translated, it gives CASNGDSNYEQYF.

The chain recombines TRBV19 with TRBJ1-2; D is uncertain. CDR1 is LNHDA, CDR2 SQIVND, per germline (reference sequence). The V gene lost 0 bases and the J gene lost 8 bases, with 10 bases spanning the gap. The CDR3 is made up of 13 amino acids. The CDR3 loop reads CASSIEGGGGYTF. The CDR3, as DNA: TGTGCCAGTAGTATAGAGGGAGGAGGCGGCTACACCTTC.

This clone was seen a few times. The chain recombines TRBV18 with TRBJ1-2; 9 bases are shared with TRBD1. Germline V lookup: CDR1 KGHSH, CDR2 LQKENI. The V gene end was trimmed by 8 bases and the J gene end by 6 bases; junction bases not matched to a gene: 1. The CDR3 is 11 residues long. As DNA, the CDR3 is TGTGCCAGCGGGGACAGGGATGGCTACACCTTC. It translates to CASGDRDGYTF.

The chain employs TRBV14 and TRBJ2-2; 8 bases map to TRBD2. The germline CDR1 and CDR2 sequences are SGHDN and FVKESK. The J segment lost 5 bases and the V segment lost 0 bases, leaving 17 bases of the junction unmatched. The CDR3 has 20 amino acids. The CDR3, as DNA: TGTGCCAGCAGCCAAGATCGGGTCTTAGCGGGATTATCAGGGACCGGGGAGCTGTTTTTT. This sequence encodes CASSQDRVLAGLSGTGELFF.

The V gene is TRBV19, the J gene TRBJ2-7; 8 bases fit TRBD1. The trim removed 5 bases at V and 3 bases at J, leaving 6 bases unmatched. CDR1 is LNHDA, CDR2 SQIVND, per germline (reference sequence). The CDR3 is 14 residues long. The CDR3 loop is CASSPDDRGYEQYF. CDR3 in DNA: TGTGCCAGTAGTCCCGACGACAGGGGCTACGAGCAGTACTTC.

The rearrangement links TRBV20-1 to TRBJ2-1, with 10 bases identical to TRBD2. CDR1 is DFQATT and CDR2 is SNEGSKA in the germline V gene (reference sequence). After removal of 3 bases from V and 5 bases from J, the junction contained 13 bases not matched to a gene. This CDR3 contains 17 residues. CDR3 coding DNA: TGCAGTGCTAGTTCCGTGGTAGCGGGAGGCCCCGACAATGAGCAGTTCTTC. Residues: CSASSVVAGGPDNEQFF.